One and the same sample provided the 24 T cell receptor beta chains below, sequenced in a study of blood T cell repertoires in COVID-19. Some clones are missing from TCRdb's copy, which holds only in-frame ones; the method was immunoSEQ multiplex PCR. The sample has roughly 100,000 clones; just over 90% are singletons. The material sequenced was peripheral blood. These receptors originate from a woman in her forties or fifties in a cohort sampled during active COVID-19.

This sequence joins TRBV6-5 and TRBJ2-3; possible D gene TRBD2, 6 bases. Trimming took off 2 bases at V and 11 bases at J, with 17 bases between the two ends. Germline CDR1 and CDR2: MNHEY and SVGAGI. The length of the CDR3 is 14 residues. The CDR3 DNA reads TGTGCCAGCAGTTACCCCTACCCCGGGGGAGGGCAGTATTTT. It codes for CASSYPYPGGGQYF.

The CDR3 sequence is CASSPGDRRFTEAFF. In DNA, the CDR3 is TGTGCCAGCTCACCAGGGGACAGGAGGTTCACTGAAGCTTTCTTT. The chain links TRBV18 to TRBJ1-1; TRBD1 matches 8 bases. Trimming took 2 bases from V and 4 from J; bases not matched to a gene: 6. This CDR3 has 15 amino acids. CDR1 is KGHSH, CDR2 LQKENI, per germline. The full variable domain, rest sourced from reference TRBV18 and TRBJ1-1, is NAGVMQNPRHLVRRRGQEARLRCSPMKGHSHVYWYRQLPEEGLKFMVYLQKENIIDESGMPKERFSAEFPKEGPSILRIQQVVRGDSAAYFCASSPGDRRFTEAFFGQGTRLTVV.

This clone was counted a single time. The V call is TRBV12-3 or TRBV12-4, the J call TRBJ1-2, with TRBD1 identical over 7 bases. This CDR3 spans 13 amino acids. V shed 5 bases and J 8 bases; nucleotides not matched to a gene: 8. The CDR3 DNA follows: TGTGCCAGCAGTAGACAGGGTCAACGGGGCTACACCTTC. It encodes CASSRQGQRGYTF.

As DNA, the CDR3 is TGTGCCAGCAGTCTGTCCCGGGACAGGGTAGGGGGCTACACCTTC. Its protein product is CASSLSRDRVGGYTF. The chain carries TRBV6-6 and TRBJ1-2; 9 bases map to TRBD1. The CDR3 is 15 amino acids. Trimming at V came to 5 bases and at J to 8 bases, leaving 12 bases not matched to a gene. Germline loops: CDR1 MNHNY, CDR2 SVGAGI (reference sequence).

V and J are TRBV19 and TRBJ1-6, with D tentatively TRBD1 (5 bases). V lost 4 bases and J lost 7, with 11 bases in between. This CDR3 is built from 14 residues. CDR1 and CDR2 from the germline V gene are LNHDA and SQIVND (reference sequence). DNA of the CDR3: TGTGCCAGTAGTACTGGAGGGGCCAATTCACCCCTCCACTTT. Translated, it gives CASSTGGANSPLHF.

The genes are TRBV6-5 and TRBJ2-7; TRBD2 is a possible D gene (5 bases). There are 14 residues in the CDR3. Germline V gene sequence: CDR1 MNHEY, CDR2 SVGAGI. Trimming took off 6 bases at V and 9 bases at J, with 21 bases between the two ends. The CDR3 here is CASRGGLSEVWQYF. The CDR3 region has the DNA TGTGCCAGCAGAGGTGGCCTCTCGGAGGTATGGCAGTACTTC.

The chain couples TRBV3-1 (or the pseudogene TRBV3-2) to TRBJ1-1; the D gene is possibly TRBD1 (5 bases). The V gene's germline CDR1 is LGHDT and CDR2 YNNKEL (reference sequence). V was pared by 7 bases and J by 4 bases, with 19 bases between. The CDR3 has 15 residues. The DNA for the CDR3 is TGTGCCAGCACCCTGGCGACAGATCGAGGCACTGAAGCTTTCTTT. Residues: CASTLATDRGTEAFF.

V is TRBV7-6 and J is TRBJ2-7; 12 nucleotides agree with TRBD1. The CDR3 covers 17 residues. Germline CDR1 and CDR2: SGHVS and FNYEAQ. Germline trimming cut 1 base from V and 4 bases from J; bases unmatched to any gene: 8. CDR3 residues: CASSLGAGTGGSYEQYF. The CDR3, as DNA: TGTGCCAGCAGCTTAGGGGCCGGGACAGGGGGCTCTTACGAGCAGTACTTC.

The rearrangement links TRBV5-4 to TRBJ1-1; 12 nucleotides line up with TRBD1. The CDR3 has 15 amino acids. V lost 4 bases, J lost 4 bases, and 5 bases stayed unmatched. CDR1 and CDR2 from the germline V gene are SGHNT and YYREEE (reference sequence). The CDR3 region has the DNA TGTGCCAGCAGCATGGGGACAGGGGGCATCACTGAAGCTTTCTTT. Protein product: CASSMGTGGITEAFF.

V is TRBV19 and J is TRBJ1-3; D perhaps matches TRBD1 (6 bases). Trimming shortened V by 8 bases and J by 4 bases, and 12 bases separated the two germline ends. The length of the CDR3 is 13 residues. Germline assignment: CDR1 LNHDA and CDR2 SQIVND (reference sequence). CDR3 nucleotides: TGTGCCAGTCCTGGGACACCAGGAAACACCATATATTTT. Protein product: CASPGTPGNTIYF.

V gene TRBV9 combines with J gene TRBJ1-1; D ambiguous. Trimming removed 0 bases at V and 6 bases at J, with 12 bases between. CDR3 size: 14 residues. Germline V gene lookup returns CDR1 SGDLS and CDR2 YYNGEE. This chain's CDR3 is CASSVGRVRSEAFF. CDR3 sequence (DNA): TGTGCCAGCAGCGTAGGTCGGGTAAGGTCTGAAGCTTTCTTT.

The chain has TRBV7-6 and TRBJ1-6; 10 bases fit TRBD1. Germline assignment: CDR1 SGHVS and CDR2 FNYEAQ. CDR3 length: 15 residues. Unmatched junction bases numbered 0, after V lost 0 bases and J lost 7 bases. CDR3 amino acids: CASSLAGQGNSPLHF. Written as DNA, the CDR3 is TGTGCCAGCAGCTTAGCGGGACAGGGGAATTCACCCCTCCACTTT.

This clone showed up just a few times. V usage is TRBV5-1 and J usage is TRBJ2-1; the D gene is possibly TRBD1 (6 bases). V was pared by 5 bases and J by 1 base, with 19 bases between. Per the germline V gene, CDR1 is SGHRS and CDR2 is YFSETQ. CDR3 size: 17 residues. The CDR3 DNA reads TGCGCCAGCAGTCCAGGTCAGGGGCCGGCATCCTACAATGAGCAGTTCTTC. Encoded protein: CASSPGQGPASYNEQFF.

The chain uses TRBV29-1 and TRBJ1-1; tentative D call: TRBD1 (5 bases). Germline-derived CDR1 and CDR2 are SQVTM and ANQGSEA. V gave up 1 base and J gave up 4 bases, with 7 bases separating them. The CDR3 runs to 12 residues. This CDR3 reads CSVEGQSTEAFF. The CDR3 DNA reads as TGCAGCGTTGAAGGACAGTCCACTGAAGCTTTCTTT.

The chain recombines TRBV19 with TRBJ2-1; D might be TRBD1 (6 bases). V gave up 5 bases and J gave up 5 bases, with 22 bases separating them. This CDR3 is 17 amino acids long. Germline CDR1 reads LNHDA; CDR2 reads SQIVND (reference sequence). Here the CDR3 reads CASSRYTGQLFHNEQFF. The CDR3 DNA is TGTGCCAGTAGTCGGTACACGGGACAATTATTCCACAATGAGCAGTTCTTC. The variable domain in full, with the rest retrieved from reference TRBV19 and TRBJ2-1, is DGGITQSPKYLFRKEGQNVTLSCEQNLNHDAMYWYRQDPGQGLRLIYYSQIVNDFQKGDIAEGYSVSREKKESFPLTVTSAQKNPTAFYLCASSRYTGQLFHNEQFFGPGTRLTVL.

The chain uses TRBV9 and TRBJ2-1, with TRBD2 identical over 12 bases. Germline V lookup: CDR1 SGDLS, CDR2 YYNGEE. The CDR3 is 16 residues long. Losses at the gene ends were 3 bases for V and 3 bases for J; bases not matched to a gene: 4. CDR3 nucleotides: TGTGCCAGCAGCGAGGGACTAGCGGGTCTCTACAATGAGCAGTTCTTC. This gives the protein CASSEGLAGLYNEQFF.

The V gene is TRBV2, the J gene TRBJ1-5; tentatively, D is TRBD1 (5 bases). V was clipped by 10 bases and J by 3 bases, with 10 bases between them. The CDR3 totals 12 residues. Germline CDR1 and CDR2: SNHLY and FYNNEI. CDR3 DNA sequence: TGTGCCATCCAGGGTTACAATCAGCCCCAGCATTTT. This translates into CAIQGYNQPQHF.

The chain couples TRBV18 to TRBJ1-1; 10 bases match TRBD1. With 0 bases clipped from V and 6 bases from J, the junction kept 10 bases outside the gene matches. CDR1 KGHSH and CDR2 LQKENI come from the germline V gene. The CDR3 consists of 17 residues. The DNA of the CDR3 is TGTGCCAGCTCACCACCTTTCGGACAGGGGGGTTTGGCTGAAGCTTTCTTT. It specifies CASSPPFGQGGLAEAFF.

This rearrangement joins TRBV18 to TRBJ2-7; tentatively, D is TRBD2 (5 bases). Deletions cut 2 bases from V and 5 bases from J, with 10 bases between. The germline CDR1 and CDR2 sequences are KGHSH and LQKENI. The CDR3 covers 13 residues. In nucleotides, the CDR3 is TGTGCCAGCTCACCAGCTAGCCCCCACGAGCAGTACTTC. Translating gives CASSPASPHEQYF.

The sample holds one count of this clone. In DNA form, the CDR3 reads TGTGCCACCCAGAGTGGTACAGATCAAGAGACCCAGTACTTC. This gives the protein CATQSGTDQETQYF. The J gene is TRBJ2-5, the V gene TRBV5-4, with D hard to call. Trimming took off 9 bases at V and 2 bases at J, with 17 bases between the two ends. The germline V gene encodes CDR1 SGHNT and CDR2 YYREEE (reference sequence). CDR3 length: 14 amino acids. The whole variable domain, filled in from reference TRBV5-4 and TRBJ2-5, reads ETGVTQSPTHLIKTRGQQVTLRCSSQSGHNTVSWYQQALGQGPQFIFQYYREEENGRGNFPPRFSGLQFPNYSSELNVNALELDDSALYLCATQSGTDQETQYFGPGTRLLVL.

The chain carries TRBV3-1 (or the pseudogene TRBV3-2) and TRBJ1-6; D perhaps matches TRBD1 (6 bases). V was pared by 8 bases and J by 3 bases, with 17 bases between. Germline V CDR1 and CDR2: LGHDT, YNNKEL (reference sequence). The CDR3 loop spans 16 amino acids. CDR3 loop: CASRSEGEFYNSPLHF. The CDR3 DNA is TGTGCCAGCCGGAGTGAGGGGGAATTCTATAATTCACCCCTCCACTTT.

This sequence joins TRBV6-1 and TRBJ1-1; tentatively, D is TRBD1 (5 bases). The CDR3 runs to 13 residues. Germline values: CDR1 MNHNS, CDR2 SASEGT. Between the trimmed V and J ends, which lost 2 bases and 4 bases, there was a span of 8 bases. Here the CDR3 DNA reads TGTGCCAGCAGTGAACGCGGGGGCACTGAAGCTTTCTTT. Residues: CASSERGGTEAFF.

The chain recombines TRBV9 with TRBJ2-1; the match to TRBD2 covers 9 bases. After removal of 2 bases from V and 4 bases from J, the junction contained 10 bases not matched to a gene. The CDR3 runs 17 residues. The germline CDR1 and CDR2 sequences are SGDLS and YYNGEE. In nucleotides, the CDR3 is TGTGCCAGCAGCGTCGCGGGGGGGACTAACCTGTACAATGAGCAGTTCTTC. Translating it yields CASSVAGGTNLYNEQFF.

The chain is built from TRBV3-1 (or the pseudogene TRBV3-2) and TRBJ1-5; no definite D call. This CDR3 is 14 amino acids long. The germline gives CDR1 LGHDT, CDR2 YNNKEL (reference sequence). Trimming stripped 0 bases from V and 7 bases from J, with 10 bases between. Here the CDR3 DNA reads TGTGCCAGCAGCCAAGACCAGGCCCGACAGCCCCAGCATTTT. Protein sequence: CASSQDQARQPQHF.